This is a list of T cell receptor beta chains from one sample in a study of identifying expanded T cells in peripheral blood. The data were produced by immunoSEQ multiplex PCR, yet TCRdb's version contains in-frame clones alone and is incomplete. The data contain about 100,000 clones, approximately 91% of them singletons. Specimen: blood. The receptors were gathered from a person aged 18 to 70 in good health. Each CDR3 is given with its conserved first and last residue. D genes are given only for firm matches. Size is stated for part of the rows, as once, few or many counts, or as a class when the clone is expanded.

size	V	J	D	CDR3	DNA
.	TRBV4-2	TRBJ2-5	TRBD2	CASSQDAGGRGTQYF	TGTGCCAGCAGCCAAGATGCAGGCGGGAGGGGGACCCAGTACTTC
.	TRBV30	TRBJ1-3	.	CAWRLGLVGNTIYF	TGTGCCTGGAGACTGGGTCTGGTAGGAAACACCATATATTTT
once	TRBV5-1	TRBJ1-3	.	CASSLAFSGNTIYF	TGCGCCAGCAGCTTGGCCTTCTCTGGAAACACCATATATTTT
.	TRBV2	TRBJ1-2	.	CASSEGQGRDGYTF	TGTGCCAGCAGTGAAGGCCAGGGGCGAGATGGCTACACCTTC
.	TRBV12-5	TRBJ2-2	.	CASGLVRGELFF	TGTGCTAGTGGTTTGGTTAGGGGGGAGCTGTTTTTT
once	TRBV5-4	TRBJ2-5	TRBD2	CASSYSGVRETQYF	TGTGCCAGCAGCTATAGCGGGGTCCGGGAGACCCAGTACTTC
.	TRBV5-6	TRBJ2-7	.	CASSLADSPDEQYF	TGTGCCAGCAGCTTGGCGGACTCCCCAGACGAGCAGTACTTC
.	TRBV4-1	TRBJ1-5	.	CASSQAQVNQPQHF	TGCGCCAGCAGCCAAGCCCAGGTGAATCAGCCCCAGCATTTT
.	TRBV4-1	TRBJ2-6	.	CASSQETGRFANVLTF	TGCGCCAGCAGCCAGGAGACAGGCCGTTTCGCCAACGTCCTGACTTTC
.	TRBV20-1	TRBJ2-7	.	CSATQGYEQYF	TGCAGTGCGACACAGGGCTACGAGCAGTACTTC
.	TRBV10-3	TRBJ2-1	TRBD2	CAIVDGGVHNEQFF	TGTGCCATCGTAGACGGGGGGGTCCACAATGAGCAGTTCTTC
.	TRBV28	TRBJ1-3	.	CASSGGGVSTNTIYF	TGTGCCAGCAGTGGGGGCGGGGTTTCTACAAACACCATATATTTT
.	TRBV5-1	TRBJ2-7	.	CASSFQELSYEQYF	TGCGCCAGCAGCTTCCAGGAATTGTCCTACGAGCAGTACTTC
.	TRBV6-1	TRBJ1-2	.	CASSESDEGAGYGYTF	TGTGCCAGCAGTGAATCTGATGAAGGGGCGGGCTATGGCTACACCTTC
.	TRBV30	TRBJ2-1	TRBD2	CAWSPGAGGYNEQFF	TGTGCCTGGAGCCCTGGAGCGGGAGGGTACAATGAGCAGTTCTTC
.	TRBV2	TRBJ1-5	.	CASTQGLDQPQHF	TGTGCCAGCACACAGGGTTTGGATCAGCCCCAGCATTTT